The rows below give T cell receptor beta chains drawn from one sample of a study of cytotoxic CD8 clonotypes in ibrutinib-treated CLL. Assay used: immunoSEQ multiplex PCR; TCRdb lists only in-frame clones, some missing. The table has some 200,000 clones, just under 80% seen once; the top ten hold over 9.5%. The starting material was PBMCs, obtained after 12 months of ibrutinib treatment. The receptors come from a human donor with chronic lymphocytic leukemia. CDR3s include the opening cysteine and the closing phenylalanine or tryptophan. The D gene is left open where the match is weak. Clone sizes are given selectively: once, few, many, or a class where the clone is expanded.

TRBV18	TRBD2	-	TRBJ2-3	CASSPPQLAVRDTQYF	TGTGCCAGCTCACCGCCCCAACTAGCGGTCAGAGATACGCAGTATTTT
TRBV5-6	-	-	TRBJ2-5	CASSPAGVETQYF	TGTGCCAGCAGCCCGGCTGGGGTGGAGACCCAGTACTTC
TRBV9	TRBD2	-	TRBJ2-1	CASSPGGSSYNEQFF	TGTGCCAGCAGCCCCGGGGGGTCCTCCTACAATGAGCAGTTCTTC
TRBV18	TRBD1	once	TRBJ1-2	CASSLTDREDYGYTF	TGTGCCAGCTCACTAACGGACAGGGAGGACTATGGCTACACCTTC
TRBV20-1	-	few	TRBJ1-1	CSYGTEAFF	TGCAGCTACGGTACTGAAGCTTTCTTT
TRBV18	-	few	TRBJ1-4	CASSPPVGQRLFF	TGTGCCAGCTCACCACCTGTCGGACAAAGACTGTTTTTT
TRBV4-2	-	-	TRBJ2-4	CASSPEVLGATAKNIQYF	TGTGCCAGCAGCCCCGAAGTCCTAGGCGCTACGGCCAAAAACATTCAGTACTTC
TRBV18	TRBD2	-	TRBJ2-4	CASSPPRGVIAKNIQYF	TGTGCCAGCTCACCACCGCGGGGGGTAATAGCCAAAAACATTCAGTACTTC
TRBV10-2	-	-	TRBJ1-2	CAIRDTRGLGYTF	TGCGCCATTAGGGACACCCGTGGGTTAGGCTACACCTTC
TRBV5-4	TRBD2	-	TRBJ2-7	CASSRQTSGSGREQYF	TGTGCCAGCAGCCGTCAAACTAGCGGGTCAGGCCGGGAGCAGTACTTC
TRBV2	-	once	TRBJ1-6	CASSGASDSPLHF	TGTGCCAGCAGTGGGGCATCAGACTCACCCCTCCACTTT
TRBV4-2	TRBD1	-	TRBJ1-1	CASSQVRGLYTEAFF	TGTGCCAGCAGCCAAGTCAGGGGGCTGTACACTGAAGCTTTCTTT
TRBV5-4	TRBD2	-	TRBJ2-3	CASRKGTSGAFTDTQYF	TGTGCCAGCAGGAAGGGGACTAGCGGGGCCTTCACAGATACGCAGTATTTT
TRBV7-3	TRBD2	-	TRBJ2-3	CASSFGLAADTQYF	TGTGCCAGCAGCTTCGGACTAGCAGCAGATACGCAGTATTTT
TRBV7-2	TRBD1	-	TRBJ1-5	CASSPGQGYQPQHF	TGTGCCAGCAGCCCGGGACAGGGGTATCAGCCCCAGCATTTT
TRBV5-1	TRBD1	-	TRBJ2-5	CASSSTGWTTQETQYF	TGCGCCAGCAGCTCGACAGGGTGGACCACCCAAGAGACCCAGTACTTC
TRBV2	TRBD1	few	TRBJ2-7	CASSGKGAGLSYEQYF	TGTGCCAGCAGTGGGAAGGGGGCAGGCCTCTCCTACGAGCAGTACTTC